This T cell receptor beta chain was obtained from a study of radiation and T cells in renal cell carcinoma. With V trimmed by 5 bases and J by 9 bases, 3 bases remained unmatched. Germline CDR1 reads SGHNT; CDR2 reads YENEEA. The CDR3 covers 12 residues. Data came from immunoSEQ multiplex PCR; TCRdb stores just in-frame clones and leaves some out. The table has 5,500 to 6,000 clones, roughly 72% seen once. As for treatment: treatment-naive control, cytoreductive nephrectomy. Control samples are tumors resected by cytoreductive nephrectomy without prior radiation. The starting material was tumor tissue, obtained from a patient whose treatment was nephrectomy without radiotherapy. The receptor was isolated from a human donor with renal cell carcinoma. The chain combines TRBV11-3 with TRBJ2-1; 8 bases map to TRBD1. CDR3 region: CASSRGTGEQFF. CDR3 sequence (DNA): TGTGCCAGCAGCCGCGGGACAGGTGAGCAGTTCTTC.